Sequencing of this TCR beta chain was carried out in a study of blood T cell repertoires in COVID-19. Across the whole study: Sites in the United States, Italy and Spain provided acute and convalescent COVID-19 samples. T cells, B-cell-depleted T cells, or PBMCs provided the cDNA or gDNA that served as material.

Per the original methods: The authors estimated nucleated cell counts from reference gene primer amplification. The assay was immunoSEQ multiplex PCR, and TCRdb's table has in-frame clones only and misses some. V, J and clone size are taken as reported in that table, and D and trimming were inferred from the DNA itself. This sample has tens of thousands of clones; about 80% occur once, and the top ten carry approximately 21%. V lost 4 bases and J 3 bases, leaving 19 bases between the germline ends. The CDR3 runs to 17 residues. The V gene's germline CDR1 is SGHNT and CDR2 YYREEE (reference sequence). Enrolment of Seattle patients took place during active infection, and they were followed longitudinally.

Specimen: peripheral blood. This chain connects TRBV5-4 to TRBJ2-2; TRBD2 is a possible D gene (7 bases). The receptor's source is a man aged 25-40 years with COVID-19, enrolled during active disease. The CDR3 nucleotides read TGTGCCAGCAGCAAGGGGGGGGATATAAGAGACACCGGGGAGCTGTTTTTT. It specifies CASSKGGDIRDTGELFF.